This T cell receptor beta chain was identified during a study of cytomegalovirus exposure and HLA in healthy donors (dated by TCRdb to about 2017). For the study in its entirety: In an earlier analysis of roughly 500 of the donors, 276 Gb of sequence data and just under 120 million unique TCR beta sequences from about 179 million T cells were reported. Roughly five DR-DQ haplotypes were handled as single units for association and clustering, since linkage in the cohort was strong. The number of typed donors differed by locus: roughly 620-630 for A, B, C, DRB1 and DQB1; approximately 520 for DQA1; approximately 600 for DPA1; and some 470 for DPB1. A separate validation cohort of over 95 different subjects was used in addition to the approximately 700-subject first cohort. A later analysis re-examined previously published TCR beta repertoires from roughly 650 donors and added high-resolution HLA genotyping to investigate patterns of TCR occurrence. Of the approximately 400 genotyped donors, approximately 83% fell in the genetic ancestry cluster associated with self-reported Caucasian donors. Rather than drawing on any new phenotypic data, the later analysis identified candidate immune exposures from TCR beta sequences and the way those sequences occurred across donors. An early release that covered more than 550 HLA-typed donors contained around 300 gigabases of sequencing data and about 84 million unique TCR sequences. Alongside the repertoire data, information on donor age, sex, ethnicity and CMV serostatus was compiled. To decide whether each TCR beta V gene segment behaved as functional or pseudogenic, an earlier analysis of fewer than 750 of the donors relied on high-throughput TCR beta sequencing. On average, roughly 250,000 unique TCR beta nucleotide sequences were sequenced per donor among 300 to 500 genotyped donors of the cohort, with 15% to 20% of those sequences being non-productive. In a later genetic analysis, genome-wide SNP genotypes for about 65% of the roughly 700 donors were used, and that subset was treated as a discovery cohort. The T cell repertoires of 670 or so subjects were profiled by immunosequencing and related to cytomegalovirus serostatus. All discovery cohort repertoires had been generated using a single sequencing platform. High-throughput TCR immunosequencing, statistical association of individual TCRs with disease status, and machine learning were combined to predict cytomegalovirus infection status. Both class I and class II loci were covered by HLA typing, at four-digit resolution. The study was designed to test whether signatures of past pathogen exposure could be identified by cataloging public T cell receptors.

From its cysteine to its phenylalanine, the CDR3 spans 14 amino acids. Only the CDR3 portion is preserved as DNA: 42 bases, with reading frame beginning at the first base. The germline V gene yields SGHAT for CDR1 and FQNNGV for CDR2. V and J lose 4 bases and 1 base, and a span of 10 bases separates them. What the work shows at the level of the full study, not this receptor alone: A cluster of highly shared sequence variants was judged likely to be a technical artifact of the sequencing pipeline. Linkage disequilibrium might explain the correlated functional status among segregating V segments, but an unknown experimental factor could not be ruled out. HLA typing was unavailable for some donors at each locus, so association tests used only the typed subset. V-gene and J-gene trimming of TCR beta chains was associated with a missense DCLRE1C variant in a later genetic analysis, and the association was replicated in an independent cohort. Several of the top co-occurrence clusters appeared to be linked to parvovirus B19, influenza, CMV and Epstein-Barr virus, according to a later analysis. According to a later analysis, most CMV-associated TCR beta chains appeared to be HLA-restricted, and the HLA associations seemed to be driven largely by CMV exposure. The earlier analysis of 587 of the donors excluded roughly 17 rarely observed V segments, including chromosome 9 orphons, because counts were too low. Compared with equally common non-associated chains, HLA-associated TCR beta chains in a later analysis were more clonally expanded and had lower generation probabilities. Most TCR sequences were seen in very few donors, while some public TCRs were found in many individuals. A few of the identified cytomegalovirus-associated TCR beta chains were confirmed in vitro to be specific for cytomegalovirus antigens. Broadly in line with IMGT annotations, most TCR beta V segments showed up in productive rearrangements about 87% or about 30% of the time in an earlier analysis of a few hundred of the donors. This cohort had only TCR beta chains sequenced, and the lack of alpha or paired-chain data limited which features could be detected. When HLA alleles, especially DR and DQ, strongly co-occurred, TCR associations were difficult to assign to individual alleles. It was suggested by the authors that the approach could potentially be generalized to other disease states and immunological phenotypes. Compared with the 666-donor mean, donors in an Asian-associated ancestry cluster had fewer N-insertions in productive TCRs, according to a later genetic analysis. According to a later analysis, TCR association rates differed among HLA loci, with DRB1 alleles showing the most associated TCRs and HLA-C alleles showing the fewest. Cytomegalovirus status was reported to be diagnosed by the classifier with high specificity and sensitivity in both the original and validation cohorts. A further reported finding was that TCR beta sequences accurately predicted the HLA-A and HLA-B alleles for most subjects in the first cohort. Specific HLA alleles were associated with some 15,000 TCR beta sequences at a false discovery rate of 0.05 in a later analysis. For the cohort, immune exposure information was limited to CMV serostatus. The 87-base-pair reads could not distinguish some IMGT-functional V segments, including TRBV6-2 and TRBV6-3, so those segments were excluded. The presence/absence analyses assumed that sequencing depth was roughly uniform across donors, and that assumption may not be true. The study gave a list of over 150 TCR beta chains associated with cytomegalovirus.

The cohort consisted of 670 or so healthy bone marrow donors. All cohort members were sampled while nominally healthy, although unrecorded immune exposures were likely present. The donor tested CMV seronegative and was one of the 352 seronegative cohort members. Every donor gave a peripheral blood sample, and the peripheral blood mononuclear cells from that sample were used for TCR beta sequencing. Genomic DNA was extracted from the blood cell samples with the Qiagen DNeasy Blood Extraction Kit. Regarding this clone: Its antigen target is currently unknown. Base qualities are missing; no much larger clone stands one base away.

The library relied on the immunoSEQ multiplex PCR assay. For the multiplex PCR, a mixture combining 60 forward primers for TCR Vbeta segments and 13 reverse primers for TCR Jbeta segments was used. A multiplex PCR assay on genomic DNA amplified the CDR3 region of rearranged TCR beta genes. The amplified TCR beta libraries were sequenced on the Illumina HiSeq System as 87-base-pair reads. In the authors' own workflow: A later analysis counted some 74 million unique TCR beta chains across the 666 repertoires, and roughly 9.9 million of these chains were shared by at least two donors. Raw reads were error-corrected and collapsed into unique sequences with a nearest-neighbor algorithm that merged closely related sequences to remove PCR and sequencing errors. To assign V, D and J gene segments, CDR3 sequences were aligned to IMGT reference sequences. For a sequence to be retained, a match of at least six nucleotides was required to both a V gene segment and a J gene segment. Rearrangements were classified as productive when the CDR3 lacked stop codons and remained in frame with V and J, and all other rearrangements were classified as non-productive. Following IMGT convention, CDR3 was defined as the stretch from the second conserved V-encoded cysteine up to the conserved J-encoded phenylalanine. In an earlier analysis of 500 to 650 of the donors, sequences lacking an unambiguous match to a single V gene segment were excluded. In an earlier analysis of approximately 610 of the donors, V segments were called functional above 56.7% productive rearrangements and were called segregating when the between-donor standard deviation exceeded 5%. A statistical classification framework was developed to diagnose cytomegalovirus status using the catalog of TCR beta chain sequences. In a later analysis, TCR nucleotide sequences were compared against IMGT/GENE-DB human TR gene sequences so that V and J genes could be assigned. The TCRdist pipeline was used in a later analysis to assign CDR3 sequences and most-parsimonious VDJ recombination scenarios. In a later analysis, each TCR beta chain was defined by its CDR3 amino acid sequence together with its V-gene family, and reads without a unique V-gene family were excluded. To address suspected cross-contamination and a sequencing artifact, a later analysis removed roughly 640 highly shared, low-generation-probability nucleotide sequences. For each public chain, a later analysis derived a clonal expansion index from normalized ranks of inferred template counts within each repertoire. A later analysis computed generation probabilities with a VDJ recombination model fitted to out-of-frame rearrangements, and checked the results against IGoR. In a later analysis, TCR-TCR, TCR-HLA and TCR-CMV co-occurrence was scored with hypergeometric tests, and a repertoire-size bias correction was applied to TCR pairs. In a later analysis, false discovery rates were estimated by permuting HLA or CMV assignments 20 times. A later analysis grouped co-occurring TCRs with DBSCAN, adding TCRdist sequence similarity when clustering within HLA-allele-positive subsets. For co-occurrence clustering, repertoires with fewer than 30,000 or more than 120,000 public chains were excluded, along with several repertoires with anomalous nucleotide sharing. As stored in TCRdb, this immuneACCESS dataset retains in-frame rearrangements with V and J assigned. A fraction of the clones does not appear; measured against another copy, unresolved V genes explain less than half of the discrepancy, and the remainder lacks a known reason. V and J calls and clone size follow that table, whereas D and trimming were derived from the DNA. Recorded for this sample are 150,000 to 200,000 clones; approximately 80% of them occurred a single time. The top ten clonotypes cover around 4.8% of the sample.

The sequence was obtained from a man younger than 35 in good health and CMV-seronegative. The chain is encoded by TRBV11-2 joined to TRBJ1-2; the D gene is perhaps TRBD1, on 6 matching bases. The specimen was PBMCs. The CDR3 sequence is CASSSSRGNYGYTF. The DNA reads as follows: TGTGCCAGCAGCTCCTCCAGGGGTAACTATGGCTACACCTTC.